This TCR beta chain derives from a study of blood T cell repertoires in COVID-19. The overall study: Sources were T cells, B-cell-depleted T cells, or PBMCs; the material itself was cDNA or gDNA.

The age range of participants was 18 to 89 years, with residence in around 22 US areas. Participants reported their clinical history, and cohort assignment relied on those reports. Donors of Cohort 3 who recovered were those that had two negative PCRs, clearance, or symptom resolution. TCRdb's table, derived via immunoSEQ multiplex PCR, lists solely in-frame clones and lacks some. The repertoire holds fewer than 300,000 clones, with 80% to 95% as singletons. The germline CDR1 and CDR2 sequences are GTSNPN and SVGIG (reference sequence). The CDR3 covers 17 residues. The V gene end was trimmed by 1 base and the J gene end by 4 bases; junction bases not matched to a gene: 6.

The sample taken for sequencing was PBMCs or T cells enriched from blood (not recorded which). The chain combines TRBV30 with TRBJ2-1, with 14 bases aligning to TRBD2. The source of this sequence is a woman aged 25 to 39 who had recovered from COVID-19. The CDR3 protein is CAWSGLTSGRGYNEQFF. CDR3 DNA: TGTGCCTGGAGTGGGTTGACTAGCGGGAGGGGTTACAATGAGCAGTTCTTC.